This T cell receptor (beta chain) was captured by sequencing in a study of T cell repertoires in cytomegalovirus infection. On the study more broadly: CMV infection and matching HLA type were both indicated by public TCR beta signatures. Findings of the study overall: Dominating the ex vivo response were HLA-C-restricted CMV-specific TCR beta clonotypes. Cumulative public TCR beta family frequency identified carriers of CMV plus the relevant HLA.

This clonotype was counted a few times. Its matching antigen is unknown. One junction end does not reproduce the germline sequence, and a read error may be involved. CDR1 and CDR2 from the germline V gene are PRHDT and FYEKMQ (reference sequence). The CDR3 contains 13 residues. Via MiXCR, TCRdb re-called the reads, giving one row per CDR3 protein. The table lists roughly 600,000 distinct CDR3 sequences, 20% to 25% of them singletons. V usage is TRBV13 and J usage is TRBJ1-1; D may be TRBD1 (6 bases). The source material was CD8+ T cells from PBMCs. The receptor was isolated from a human donor in good health (CMV status not recorded). Some clones in this sample may be carry-over from other donors' samples. The CDR3 DNA reads TGTGCCAGCAGCACTCAGGGGAACTCTGAAGCTTTCTTT. This translates into CASSTQGNSEAFF.